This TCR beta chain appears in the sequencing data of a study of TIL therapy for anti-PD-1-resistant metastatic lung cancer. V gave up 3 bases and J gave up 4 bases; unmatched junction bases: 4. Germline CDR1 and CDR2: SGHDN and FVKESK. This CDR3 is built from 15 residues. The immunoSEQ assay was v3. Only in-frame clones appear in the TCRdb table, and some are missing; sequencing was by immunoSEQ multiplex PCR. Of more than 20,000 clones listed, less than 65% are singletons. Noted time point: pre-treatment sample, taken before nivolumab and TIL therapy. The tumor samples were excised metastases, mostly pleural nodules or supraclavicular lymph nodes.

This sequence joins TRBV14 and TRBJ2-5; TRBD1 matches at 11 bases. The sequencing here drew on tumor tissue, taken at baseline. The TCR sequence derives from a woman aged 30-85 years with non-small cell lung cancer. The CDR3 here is CASSHPDRGRETQYF. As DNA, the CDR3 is TGTGCCAGCAGCCACCCGGACAGGGGGCGAGAGACCCAGTACTTC.